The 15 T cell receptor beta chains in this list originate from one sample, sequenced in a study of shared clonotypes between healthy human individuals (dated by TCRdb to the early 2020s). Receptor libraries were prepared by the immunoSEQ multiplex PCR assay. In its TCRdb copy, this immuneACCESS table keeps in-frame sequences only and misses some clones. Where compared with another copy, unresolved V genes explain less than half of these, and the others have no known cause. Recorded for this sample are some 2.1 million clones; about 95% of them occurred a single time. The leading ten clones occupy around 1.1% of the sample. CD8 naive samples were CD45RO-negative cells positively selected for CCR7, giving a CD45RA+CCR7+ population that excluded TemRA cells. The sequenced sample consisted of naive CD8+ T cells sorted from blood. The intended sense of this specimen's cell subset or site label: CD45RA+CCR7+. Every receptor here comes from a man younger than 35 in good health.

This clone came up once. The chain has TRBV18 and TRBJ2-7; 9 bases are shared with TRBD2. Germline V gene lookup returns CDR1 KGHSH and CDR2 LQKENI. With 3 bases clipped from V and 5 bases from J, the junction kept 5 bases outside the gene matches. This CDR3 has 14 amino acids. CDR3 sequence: CASSPSGSLNEQYF. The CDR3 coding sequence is TGTGCCAGCTCACCTAGCGGGAGTCTCAACGAGCAGTACTTC.

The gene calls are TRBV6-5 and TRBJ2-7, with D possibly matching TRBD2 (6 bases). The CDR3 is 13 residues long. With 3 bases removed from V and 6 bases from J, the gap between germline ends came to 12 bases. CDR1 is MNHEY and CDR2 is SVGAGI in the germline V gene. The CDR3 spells CASSYLGGGEQYF. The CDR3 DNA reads TGTGCCAGCAGTTATTTGGGGGGTGGCGAGCAGTACTTC.

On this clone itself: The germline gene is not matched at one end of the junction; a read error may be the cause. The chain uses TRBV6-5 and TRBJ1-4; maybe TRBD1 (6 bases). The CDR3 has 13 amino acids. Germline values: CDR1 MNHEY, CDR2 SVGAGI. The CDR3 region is CASSWTDNEKLVF. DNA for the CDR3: TGTGCCAGCAGTTGGACAGATAATGAAAAACTGGTTTTT.

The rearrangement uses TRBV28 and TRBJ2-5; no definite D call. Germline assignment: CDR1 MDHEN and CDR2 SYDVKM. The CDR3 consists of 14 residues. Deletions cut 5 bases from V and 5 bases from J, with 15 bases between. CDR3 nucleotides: TGTGCCAGCAGTACCCACCCAGGTCGCGAGACCCAGTACTTC. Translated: CASSTHPGRETQYF.

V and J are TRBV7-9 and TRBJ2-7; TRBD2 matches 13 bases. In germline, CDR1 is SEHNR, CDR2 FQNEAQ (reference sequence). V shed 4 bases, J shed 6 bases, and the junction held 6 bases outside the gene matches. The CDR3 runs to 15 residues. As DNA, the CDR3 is TGTGCCAGCAGCTACCGGACTAGCGGGAGTGCCGAGCAGTACTTC. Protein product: CASSYRTSGSAEQYF.

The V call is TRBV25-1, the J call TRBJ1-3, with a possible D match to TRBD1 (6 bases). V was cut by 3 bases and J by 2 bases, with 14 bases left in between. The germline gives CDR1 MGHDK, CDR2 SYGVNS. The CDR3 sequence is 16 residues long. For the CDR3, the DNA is TGTGCCAGCAGTGAGCGGACAGTGCGTACTGGAAACACCATATATTTT. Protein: CASSERTVRTGNTIYF.

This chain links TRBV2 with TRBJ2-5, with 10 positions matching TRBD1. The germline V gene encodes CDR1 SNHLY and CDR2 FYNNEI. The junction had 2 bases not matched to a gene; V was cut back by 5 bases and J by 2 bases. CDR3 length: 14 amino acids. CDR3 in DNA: TGTGCCAGCAGTCCGGGACAGGGGCAAGAGACCCAGTACTTC. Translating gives CASSPGQGQETQYF. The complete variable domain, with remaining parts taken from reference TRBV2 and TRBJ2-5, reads EPEVTQTPSHQVTQMGQEVILRCVPISNHLYFYWYRQILGQKVEFLVSFYNNEISEKSEIFDDQFSVERPDGSNFTLKIRSTKLEDSAMYFCASSPGQGQETQYFGPGTRLLVL.

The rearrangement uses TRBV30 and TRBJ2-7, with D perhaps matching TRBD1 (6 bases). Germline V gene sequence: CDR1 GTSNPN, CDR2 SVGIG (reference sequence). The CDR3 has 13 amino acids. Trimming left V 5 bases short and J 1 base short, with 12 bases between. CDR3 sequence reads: CAWESGTSYEQYF. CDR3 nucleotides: TGTGCCTGGGAGTCCGGGACATCCTACGAGCAGTACTTC.

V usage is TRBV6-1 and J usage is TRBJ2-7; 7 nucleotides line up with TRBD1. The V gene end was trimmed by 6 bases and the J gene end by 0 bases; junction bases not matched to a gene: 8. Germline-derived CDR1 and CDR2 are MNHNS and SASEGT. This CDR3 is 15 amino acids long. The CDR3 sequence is CASRVNRGSSYEQYF. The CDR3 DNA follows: TGTGCCAGCAGGGTAAACAGGGGTAGCTCCTACGAGCAGTACTTC.

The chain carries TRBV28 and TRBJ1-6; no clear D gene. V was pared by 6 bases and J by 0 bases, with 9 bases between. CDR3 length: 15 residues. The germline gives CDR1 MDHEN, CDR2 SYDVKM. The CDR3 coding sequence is TGTGCCAGCAGGGATGGGGTCTCCTATAATTCACCCCTCCACTTT. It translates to CASRDGVSYNSPLHF.

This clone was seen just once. This CDR3 reads CSVGLAGGLNNEQFF. DNA of the CDR3: TGCAGCGTTGGGCTAGCGGGGGGGCTTAACAATGAGCAGTTCTTC. V is TRBV29-1 and J is TRBJ2-1; TRBD2 agrees at 12 bases. V shed 4 bases and J 5 bases; nucleotides not matched to a gene: 6. This CDR3 is 15 amino acids long. Germline CDR1 and CDR2: SQVTM and ANQGSEA.

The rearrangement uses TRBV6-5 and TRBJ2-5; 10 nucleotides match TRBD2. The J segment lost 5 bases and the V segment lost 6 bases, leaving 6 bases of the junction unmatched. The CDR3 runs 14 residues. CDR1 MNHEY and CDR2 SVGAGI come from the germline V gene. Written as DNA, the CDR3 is TGTGCCAGCAGCAAGCGGGGGGGTTTTGAGACCCAGTACTTC. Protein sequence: CASSKRGGFETQYF.

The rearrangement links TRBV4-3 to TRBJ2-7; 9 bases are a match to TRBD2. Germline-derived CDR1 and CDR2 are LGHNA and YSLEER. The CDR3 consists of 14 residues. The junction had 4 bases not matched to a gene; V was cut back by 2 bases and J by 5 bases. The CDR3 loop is CASSQYGLANEQYF. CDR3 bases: TGCGCCAGCAGCCAATACGGACTAGCGAACGAGCAGTACTTC.

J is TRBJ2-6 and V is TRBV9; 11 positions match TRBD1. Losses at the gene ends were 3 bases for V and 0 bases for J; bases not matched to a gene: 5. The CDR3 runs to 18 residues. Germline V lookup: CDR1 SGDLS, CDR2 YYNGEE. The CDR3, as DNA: TGTGCCAGCAGCGGGACGGGACAGGGGGGCTCTGGGGCCAACGTCCTGACTTTC. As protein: CASSGTGQGGSGANVLTF.

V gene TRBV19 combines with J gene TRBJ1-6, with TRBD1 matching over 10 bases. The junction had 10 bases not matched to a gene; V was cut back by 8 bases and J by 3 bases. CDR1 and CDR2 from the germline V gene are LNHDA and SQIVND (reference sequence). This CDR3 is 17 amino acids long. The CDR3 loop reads CASADRTGGLYNSPLHF. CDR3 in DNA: TGTGCCAGTGCAGATCGGACAGGGGGGCTCTATAATTCACCCCTCCACTTT.